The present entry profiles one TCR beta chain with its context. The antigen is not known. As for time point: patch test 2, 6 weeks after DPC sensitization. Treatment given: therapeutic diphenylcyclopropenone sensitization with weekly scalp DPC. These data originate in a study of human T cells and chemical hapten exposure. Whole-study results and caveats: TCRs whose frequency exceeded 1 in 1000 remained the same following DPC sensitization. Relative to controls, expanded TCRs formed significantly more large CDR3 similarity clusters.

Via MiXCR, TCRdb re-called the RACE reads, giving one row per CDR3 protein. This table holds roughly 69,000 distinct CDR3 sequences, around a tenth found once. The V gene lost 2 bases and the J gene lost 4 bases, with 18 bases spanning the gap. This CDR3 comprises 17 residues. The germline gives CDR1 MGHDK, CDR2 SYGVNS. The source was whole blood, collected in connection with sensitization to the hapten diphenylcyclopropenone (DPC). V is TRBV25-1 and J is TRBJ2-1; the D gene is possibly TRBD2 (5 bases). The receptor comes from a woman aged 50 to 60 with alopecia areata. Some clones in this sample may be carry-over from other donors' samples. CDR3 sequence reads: CASSEIPGYKLYNEQFF. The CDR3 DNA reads TGTGCCAGCAGTGAAATCCCGGGATATAAACTTTACAATGAGCAGTTCTTC. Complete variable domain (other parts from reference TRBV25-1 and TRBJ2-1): EADIYQTPRYLVIGTGKKITLECSQTMGHDKMYWYQQDPGMELHLIHYSYGVNSTEKGDLSSESTVSRIRTEHFPLTLESARPSHTSQYLCASSEIPGYKLYNEQFFGPGTRLTVL.